Shown below are 29 T cell receptor beta chains from a single sample sequenced in a study of brain metastases from non-small cell lung cancer. The table came from immunoSEQ multiplex PCR; TCRdb's copy has only in-frame clones and leaves some out. The profile covers 15,000 or so clones, with around 81% appearing a single time and 7.5% to 8% taken by the ten largest. The specimen was primary lung tumor tissue. The receptors come from a donor at least 40 years old with non-small cell lung cancer.

CDR3 nucleotide sequence: TGTGCCAGCAGCCTCAGCAATTATCAGCCCCAGCATTTT. Protein product: CASSLSNYQPQHF. J is TRBJ1-5 and V is TRBV3-1 (or the pseudogene TRBV3-2); D unresolved. The V gene lost 4 bases and the J gene lost 5 bases, with 9 bases spanning the gap. Germline V gene sequence: CDR1 LGHDT, CDR2 YNNKEL (reference sequence). The CDR3 loop spans 13 amino acids.

This clone was recorded a few times. The chain employs TRBV9 and TRBJ2-6; possibly TRBD2 for D (5 bases). The CDR3 extends over 16 amino acids. V lost 0 bases, J lost 2 bases, and 9 bases lay in between. Per the germline V gene, CDR1 is SGDLS and CDR2 is YYNGEE. The CDR3 nucleotides read TGTGCCAGCAGCGTAGATTTGGGAGCTGGGGCCAACGTCCTGACTTTC. Amino acid sequence: CASSVDLGAGANVLTF.

This chain links TRBV5-6 with TRBJ2-3; D possibly corresponds to TRBD2 (6 bases). CDR1 is SGHDT and CDR2 is YYEEEE in the germline V gene. Trimming removed 1 base at V and 2 bases at J, with 14 bases between. This CDR3 is built from 16 residues. For the CDR3, the DNA is TGTGCCAGCAGCTTGACCAGGGACTTTCACACAGATACGCAGTATTTT. Translated, it gives CASSLTRDFHTDTQYF.

The CDR3 nucleotides are TGTGCCAGCAGTATAAACAGGGGGTCCTGGGGTGAGCAGTTCTTC. This translates into CASSINRGSWGEQFF. The rearrangement uses TRBV6-5 and TRBJ2-1, with TRBD1 matching 8 bases. The length of the CDR3 is 15 residues. CDR1 is MNHEY, CDR2 SVGAGI, per germline. J was trimmed by 9 bases and V by 5 bases; bases with no gene match: 12.

The chain combines TRBV19 with TRBJ1-6; D possibly corresponds to TRBD1 (5 bases). The length of the CDR3 is 14 residues. V lost 3 bases and J 4 bases, leaving 7 bases between the germline ends. Germline V CDR1 and CDR2: LNHDA, SQIVND (reference sequence). Here the CDR3 reads CASSIAGYNSPLHF. DNA of the CDR3: TGTGCCAGTAGTATTGCAGGGTATAATTCACCCCTCCACTTT.

This clone was seen just once. The gene calls are TRBV7-2 and TRBJ2-4; TRBD1 matches at 9 bases. The CDR3 has 14 residues. V lost 8 bases and J lost 1; bases outside the gene matches: 3. Germline-derived CDR1 and CDR2 are SGHTA and FQGNSA. As DNA, the CDR3 is TGTGCCAGCTCAGACAGGGGGGCCAAAAACATTCAGTACTTC. Protein product: CASSDRGAKNIQYF.

The V and J genes are TRBV12-3 or TRBV12-4 and TRBJ2-3; D may be TRBD2 (5 bases). This CDR3 has 13 residues. The V end lost 5 bases, the J end lost 4 bases, and 10 bases lay between the germline ends. DNA of the CDR3: TGTGCCAGCAGTCTCGGGGAAGCAGATACGCAGTATTTT. It codes for CASSLGEADTQYF.

In this sample, this clone turned up once. The chain combines TRBV14 with TRBJ1-6; TRBD1 matches at 8 bases. Germline trimming cut 1 base from V and 9 bases from J; bases unmatched to any gene: 2. The CDR3 totals 14 residues. The germline V gene encodes CDR1 SGHDN and CDR2 FVKESK. This CDR3 reads CASSQAGGRSPLHF. Written as DNA, the CDR3 is TGTGCCAGCAGCCAAGCAGGGGGCCGTTCACCCCTCCACTTT.

Remarks on this clone: Compared with germline, one end of the junction differs, possibly owing to a read error. The chain links TRBV6-6 to TRBJ1-1, with 8 bases matching TRBD1. The CDR3 runs to 15 residues. Germline V gene sequence: CDR1 MNHNY, CDR2 SVGAGI (reference sequence). The CDR3 nucleotides are TGTGCCAGCAGTTCGGACAGGGCTTTGGGCACTAAAGCTTTCTTT. Amino acid sequence: CASSSDRALGTKAFF.

The chain uses TRBV6-5 and TRBJ1-3; no definite D call. V was shortened by 6 bases and J by 0 bases, with 12 bases between the two germline ends. The germline gives CDR1 MNHEY, CDR2 SVGAGI. The CDR3 loop spans 15 amino acids. CDR3 sequence (DNA): TGTGCCAGCAGGCGCGGGCCTAGCTCTGGAAACACCATATATTTT. This translates into CASRRGPSSGNTIYF.

In its sample, this clone was seen once. The chain recombines TRBV29-1 with TRBJ1-4; weak D call: TRBD1 (6 bases). The V gene lost 7 bases and the J gene lost 8 bases, with 17 bases spanning the gap. This CDR3 region has 13 residues. Germline CDR1 reads SQVTM; CDR2 reads ANQGSEA. The CDR3 reads CSGVRTEGEKLFF. The CDR3 nucleotides read TGCAGCGGGGTTCGGACAGAGGGCGAAAAACTGTTTTTT.

CDR3 sequence (DNA): TGTGCCAGCAGCCAAGTTAGGGGAGGGGTCCACGAGCAGTACTTC. This encodes CASSQVRGGVHEQYF. The rearrangement uses TRBV4-2 and TRBJ2-7; 7 bases fit TRBD2. Germline CDR1 LGHNA, CDR2 YNFKEQ. This CDR3 contains 15 residues. J gave up 5 bases and V 1 base, and 8 bases lay outside the gene matches.

The V and J genes are TRBV12-3 or TRBV12-4 and TRBJ1-5; D is undetermined. The CDR3 extends over 13 amino acids. Trimming removed 6 bases at V and 6 bases at J, with 12 bases between. CDR3 nucleotides: TGTGCCAGCAGGGACCTGGGAACTCAGCCCCAGCATTTT. It specifies CASRDLGTQPQHF.

This rearrangement joins TRBV11-3 to TRBJ2-3; 15 bases agree with TRBD2. Germline V lookup: CDR1 SGHNT, CDR2 YENEEA. Unmatched junction bases numbered 5, after V lost 4 bases and J lost 0 bases. The CDR3 totals 18 residues. In DNA, the CDR3 is TGTGCCAGCAGCTCGGGACTAGCGGGGGGCCCTAGCACAGATACGCAGTATTTT. This gives the protein CASSSGLAGGPSTDTQYF.

Points on this clone: Relative to the germline gene, one junction end is altered; a read error may explain this. The J gene is TRBJ2-2, the V gene TRBV7-3, with D tentatively TRBD1 (7 bases). This CDR3 has 16 residues. Germline lookup yields CDR1 SGHTA and CDR2 FQGTGA. The CDR3 region is CASSLSPGGNSGELFF. The DNA of the CDR3 is TGTGCCAGCAGCTTAAGCCCAGGGGGGAACAGCGGGGAGCTGTTTTTT. Looking up the rest from reference TRBV7-3 and TRBJ2-2 gives the full variable domain: GAGVSQTPSNKVTEKGKYVELRCDPISGHTALYWYRQSLGQGPEFLIYFQGTGAADDSGLPNDRFFAVRPEGSVSTLKIQRTERGDSAVYLCASSLSPGGNSGELFFGEGSRLTVL.

The chain carries TRBV7-9 and TRBJ2-5; 9 bases are shared with TRBD1. Germline CDR1 and CDR2: SEHNR and FQNEAQ (reference sequence). There are 14 residues in the CDR3. V shed 6 bases, J shed 6 bases, and the junction held 8 bases outside the gene matches. CDR3 DNA: TGTGCCAGCAGTGAGGACAGGGGAGGAAAGACCCAGTACTTC. Its translation: CASSEDRGGKTQYF.

The CDR3 sequence: CASSFTGGTGEQYF. The CDR3 DNA reads TGTGCCAGCAGTTTCACAGGGGGCACGGGGGAGCAGTACTTC. The chain combines TRBV6-2 or TRBV6-3 with TRBJ2-7, with 9 positions matching TRBD1. The CDR3 length is 14 residues. The junction had 8 bases not matched to a gene; V was cut back by 4 bases and J by 7 bases. Germline CDR1 and CDR2: MNHEY and SVGEGT.

The V gene is TRBV3-1 (or the pseudogene TRBV3-2), the J gene TRBJ1-1; tentatively, D is TRBD1 (5 bases). Trimming removed 4 bases at V and 3 bases at J, with 15 bases between. CDR1 is LGHDT, CDR2 YNNKEL, per germline (reference sequence). The CDR3 spans 15 residues. CDR3 protein: CASSPPGGFYTEAFF. The DNA of the CDR3 is TGTGCCAGCAGCCCCCCCGGGGGGTTTTACACTGAAGCTTTCTTT.

The rearrangement links TRBV3-1 (or the pseudogene TRBV3-2) to TRBJ1-1, with D possibly TRBD1 on 5 matching bases. The V end was cut by 6 bases, the J end by 4 bases, with 15 bases between. Germline values: CDR1 LGHDT, CDR2 YNNKEL (reference sequence). This CDR3 contains 14 residues. CDR3 region: CASRGPGGSTEAFF. As DNA, the CDR3 is TGTGCCAGCAGGGGCCCCGGGGGGAGCACTGAAGCTTTCTTT.

As for this clone: One end of the junction does not line up with germline, which may come from a read error. J is TRBJ1-1 and V is TRBV7-9; unclear D gene. CDR1 is SEHNR, CDR2 FQNEAQ, per germline (reference sequence). The CDR3 runs 15 residues. CDR3 nucleotides: TGTGCCAGCAGCTCGAGGGCTACAGCGAACACTGAAGCTTTTTTT. It encodes CASSSRATANTEAFF.

V usage is TRBV5-1 and J usage is TRBJ2-2; D is unresolved. V was cut by 4 bases and J by 0 bases, with 13 bases left in between. Looked up from germline, CDR1 is SGHRS and CDR2 is YFSETQ. This CDR3 has 16 residues. CDR3 nucleotides: TGCGCCAGCAGCGTATCAGGTACCACGAACACCGGGGAGCTGTTTTTT. Residues: CASSVSGTTNTGELFF.

The chain uses TRBV9 and TRBJ2-7; D is tentatively TRBD1 or TRBD2 (5 bases each). From germline, CDR1 is SGDLS and CDR2 YYNGEE. The CDR3 spans 21 residues. CDR3 in DNA: TGTGCCAGCAGCGTAGCTACGGGGCCCTCCACCGGGCCAGATAGAACCTACGAGCAGTACGTT. It translates to CASSVATGPSTGPDRTYEQYV.

For this clone: This could be a read error, since a much larger clone is one nucleotide away. The chain links TRBV7-9 to TRBJ1-2; D is ambiguous. V lost 5 bases and J lost 7, with 14 bases in between. The CDR3 covers 13 residues. Germline CDR1 and CDR2: SEHNR and FQNEAQ (reference sequence). DNA for the CDR3: TGTGCCAGCAGCCTACCTTTCTCCGTTGGCTACACCTTC. The encoded protein is CASSLPFSVGYTF.

The chain is built from TRBV4-3 and TRBJ2-5; D unresolved. Germline CDR1 reads LGHNA; CDR2 reads YSLEER. This CDR3 has 15 amino acids. V dropped 1 base and J dropped 5 bases, with 14 bases sitting between them. This CDR3 is CASSQGATLKETQYF. DNA for the CDR3: TGCGCCAGCAGCCAAGGGGCGACTTTAAAGGAGACCCAGTACTTC.

J is TRBJ1-2 and V is TRBV7-8; D not resolved. The CDR3 runs to 14 residues. Germline CDR1 SGHVS, CDR2 FQNEAQ. Trimming stripped 7 bases from V and 5 bases from J, with 17 bases between. In nucleotides, the CDR3 is TGTGCCAGCAACCTGGGAGACGGATTATATGGCTACACCTTC. It is translated as CASNLGDGLYGYTF.

Details on this clone: A read error may produce the germline difference seen at one junction end. The same CDR3 is also encoded by other DNA sequences in this sample. This chain joins TRBV15 and TRBJ1-4, with 9 bases matching TRBD1. CDR3 length equals 15 residues. Looked up from germline, CDR1 is LNHNV and CDR2 is YYDKDF (reference sequence). The CDR3, as DNA: TGTGCCACCAGCAGTGGGGGACAGGGAACCGAAAAACTATTTTTT. It encodes CATSSGGQGTEKLFF.

This chain links TRBV28 with TRBJ1-1; 9 bases align to TRBD1. This CDR3 is built from 16 residues. V dropped 6 bases and J dropped 0; count of bases not matched to a gene: 8. Germline CDR1 MDHEN, CDR2 SYDVKM. The CDR3 sequence is CASSGTGTGLNTEAFF. DNA of the CDR3: TGTGCCAGCAGCGGTACCGGGACAGGGTTGAACACTGAAGCTTTCTTT. The complete variable domain, with remaining parts taken from reference TRBV28 and TRBJ1-1, reads DVKVTQSSRYLVKRTGEKVFLECVQDMDHENMFWYRQDPGLGLRLIYFSYDVKMKEKGDIPEGYSVSREKKERFSLILESASTNQTSMYLCASSGTGTGLNTEAFFGQGTRLTVV.

The V and J genes are TRBV5-1 and TRBJ1-1; D ambiguous. CDR3 length: 13 amino acids. Germline lookup yields CDR1 SGHRS and CDR2 YFSETQ. V lost 6 bases, J lost 1 base, and 10 bases lay in between. CDR3 region: CASKIVQNTEAFF. The CDR3 DNA is TGCGCCAGCAAGATTGTCCAGAACACTGAAGCTTTCTTT.

The gene calls are TRBV9 and TRBJ2-3; 11 bases agree with TRBD2. V trimming: 1 base; J trimming: 2 bases; junction bases outside the gene matches: 12. The germline gives CDR1 SGDLS, CDR2 YYNGEE. The CDR3 spans 19 residues. The CDR3 here is CASSVSLAGGHPFTDTQYF. The CDR3 DNA follows: TGTGCCAGCAGCGTAAGTCTAGCGGGGGGTCATCCTTTCACAGATACGCAGTATTTT.